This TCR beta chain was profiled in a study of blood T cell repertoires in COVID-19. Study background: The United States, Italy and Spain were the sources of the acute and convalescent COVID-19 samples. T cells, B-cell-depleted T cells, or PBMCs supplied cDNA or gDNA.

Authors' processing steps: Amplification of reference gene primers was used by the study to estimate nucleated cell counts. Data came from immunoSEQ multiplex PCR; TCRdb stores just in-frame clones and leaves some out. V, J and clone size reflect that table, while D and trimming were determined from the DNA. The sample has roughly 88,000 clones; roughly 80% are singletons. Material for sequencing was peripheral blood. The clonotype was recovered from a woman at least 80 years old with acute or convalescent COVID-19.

The CDR3 here is CASSSDRTNYGYTF. The CDR3 region has the DNA TGTGCCAGCAGCTCCGACAGGACGAACTATGGCTACACCTTC. The rearrangement joins TRBV7-2 to TRBJ1-2; perhaps TRBD1 as D (6 bases). The CDR3 is made up of 14 amino acids. V shed 4 bases and J shed 2 bases, with 11 bases lying between them. Germline CDR1 reads SGHTA; CDR2 reads FQGNSA.